A single TCR beta chain is shown here with its context. Here immunoSEQ multiplex PCR was the method, and the copy in TCRdb shows in-frame clones only, minus some. Of 350,000 to 450,000 clones listed, about 90% are singletons. This CDR3 is built from 15 residues. V trimming: 2 bases; J trimming: 4 bases; junction bases outside the gene matches: 8. From germline, CDR1 is SGHAT and CDR2 FQNNGV. This specimen belongs to a study of blood T cell repertoires in COVID-19. The sample was PBMCs or T cells enriched from blood (not recorded which). This receptor was identified in a woman between 25 and 40 years old who had recovered from COVID-19. The chain joins TRBV11-2 to TRBJ2-7; 7 positions agree with TRBD2. The CDR3 DNA follows: TGTGCCAGCAGCTTATCCGCTAGCGGATTATACGAGCAGTACTTC. It specifies CASSLSASGLYEQYF. The entire variable domain, with the rest obtained from reference TRBV11-2 and TRBJ2-7, is as follows: EAGVAQSPRYKIIEKRQSVAFWCNPISGHATLYWYQQILGQGPKLLIQFQNNGVVDDSQLPKDRFSAERLKGVDSTLKIQPAKLEDSAVYLCASSLSASGLYEQYFGPGTRLTVT.